The T cell receptor beta chain under discussion was sequenced for a study of T-cell reconstitution after alpha-beta-depleted transplantation in children. Whole-study results and caveats: About two months after transplant, alpha-beta T cells reportedly came from several hundred expanded graft clones. After one year, T-cell counts and TCRbeta diversity mostly came from new T cells. After transplant, high TCRbeta diversity at day 60 in some patients arose from surviving recipient T cells and thymic progenitors.

V lost 4 bases to trimming and J lost 14 bases; unmatched junction nucleotides: 11. This CDR3 region has 14 residues. Germline V gene sequence: CDR1 MDHEN, CDR2 SYDVKM. On this clonotype: The antigen is not known.

Construction of the TCRbeta library involved unique molecular identifiers. A single record per CDR3 protein comes from TCRdb applying MiXCR to the PCR reads. Among 500,000 to 650,000 distinct CDR3 sequences listed, roughly 11% were seen once. Sequenced material: PBMCs, mostly from graft donor cells, taken 180 days after TCRalphabeta/CD19-depleted stem cell transplant. The TCR was taken from a female patient aged 2 to 10 who had a stem cell transplant for aplastic anemia, so the T cells may come from the graft donor. The rearrangement joins TRBV28 to TRBJ1-6, with 7 bases aligning to TRBD1. The CDR3 DNA follows: TGTGCCAGCAGTTCGGGGACAGCACTAAGGACCCTCCACTTT. As protein: CASSSGTALRTLHF.